What follows are 17 T cell receptor beta chains derived from one specimen sequenced in a study of CD8 T cells in ankylosing spondylitis. MiXCR, run by TCRdb on the 5' RACE reads, gives a single entry per CDR3 protein. The sample shows 220,000 or so distinct CDR3 sequences, about 10% of them seen only once. The specimen sequenced was blood, either unsorted or a sorted T cell fraction (not recorded which). The receptors stem from a male donor with ankylosing spondylitis or in good health (not recorded which).

Comments on this clonotype: One end of the junction does not line up with germline, which may come from a read error. The J gene is TRBJ2-7, the V gene TRBV7-9; TRBD1 is a possible D gene (6 bases). Germline V gene data show CDR1 as SEHNR and CDR2 as FQNEAQ (reference sequence). CDR3 length equals 15 residues. The CDR3 is CASSFLGASTYEQSF. The CDR3 bases are TGTGCCAGCAGCTTTCTGGGGGCCTCGACCTACGAGCAGTCCTTC.

This clonotype has just a few counts. The rearrangement links TRBV24-1 to TRBJ2-6; TRBD1 aligns across 10 bases. The germline V gene encodes CDR1 KGHDR and CDR2 SFDVKD. This CDR3 has 14 amino acids. With 4 bases clipped from V and 12 bases from J, the junction kept 5 bases outside the gene matches. CDR3 sequence (DNA): TGTGCCACCAGTGAGACCGGGACAGGGGCCGTCCTGACTTTC. It codes for CATSETGTGAVLTF.

This clonotype came up many times. The rearrangement links TRBV5-1 to TRBJ1-5; the match to TRBD1 covers 7 bases. The germline CDR1 and CDR2 sequences are SGHRS and YFSETQ. The trim removed 2 bases at V and 6 bases at J, leaving 8 bases unmatched. CDR3 length: 15 residues. Written as DNA, the CDR3 is TGCGCCAGCAGCTTAGAGGGGGCGCTGAGTCAGCCCCAGCATTTT. As protein: CASSLEGALSQPQHF.

This clonotype showed up many times. The rearrangement links TRBV7-9 to TRBJ1-1; 7 bases fit TRBD1. Germline assignment: CDR1 SEHNR and CDR2 FQNEAQ (reference sequence). The CDR3 totals 12 residues. V shed 8 bases and J 8 bases; nucleotides not matched to a gene: 8. The DNA for the CDR3 is TGTGCCAGCCTTAGACAGGGAGCGGAAGCTTTCTTT. Translated, it gives CASLRQGAEAFF. The variable domain in full, with the rest retrieved from reference TRBV7-9 and TRBJ1-1, is DTGVSQNPRHKITKRGQNVTFRCDPISEHNRLYWYRQTLGQGPEFLTYFQNEAQLEKSRLLSDRFSAERPKGSFSTLEIQRTEQGDSAMYLCASLRQGAEAFFGQGTRLTVV.

This clonotype appeared many times. The CDR3 loop reads CASSLGQASYEQYF. The CDR3 nucleotides are TGTGCCAGCAGCTTGGGACAGGCCTCCTACGAGCAGTACTTC. The rearrangement uses TRBV5-6 and TRBJ2-7; possibly TRBD1 for D (6 bases). Germline CDR1 is SGHDT and CDR2 is YYEEEE. Trimming took off 0 bases at V and 0 bases at J, with 7 bases between the two ends. The CDR3 is made up of 14 amino acids. Variable domain in full (rest from reference TRBV5-6 and TRBJ2-7): DAGVTQSPTHLIKTRGQQVTLRCSPKSGHDTVSWYQQALGQGPQFIFQYYEEEERQRGNFPDRFSGHQFPNYSSELNVNALLLGDSALYLCASSLGQASYEQYFGPGTRLTVT.

This clonotype was seen just once. A much bigger clone sits one base away, suggesting this may be a read error. This sequence joins TRBV5-1 and TRBJ1-1; 10 bases align to TRBD1. There are 14 residues in the CDR3. CDR1 SGHRS and CDR2 YFSETQ come from the germline V gene. DNA of the CDR3: TGCGCCAGCAGCATAGGGACAGGGGACACTGAAGCTTCCTTT. Its translation is CASSIGTGDTEASF.

The chain joins TRBV2 to TRBJ1-2; D is unclear. In germline, CDR1 is SNHLY, CDR2 FYNNEI. With 8 bases removed from V and 4 bases from J, the gap between germline ends came to 11 bases. The CDR3 contains 12 residues. The DNA of the CDR3 is TGTGCCAGCGGGTCAAGGAGCTATGGCTACACCTTC. Its translation: CASGSRSYGYTF. Using reference TRBV2 and TRBJ1-2 for the parts outside the CDR3, the full variable domain is EPEVTQTPSHQVTQMGQEVILRCVPISNHLYFYWYRQILGQKVEFLVSFYNNEISEKSEIFDDQFSVERPDGSNFTLKIRSTKLEDSAMYFCASGSRSYGYTFGSGTRLTVV.

The gene calls are TRBV5-1 and TRBJ2-7, with a tentative D call TRBD1 (6 bases). V shed 0 bases and J shed 3 bases, with 10 bases lying between them. The CDR3 spans 14 residues. Germline CDR1 reads SGHRS; CDR2 reads YFSETQ. The CDR3 coding sequence is TGCGCCAGCAGCTTGGACGGCAGGGGCTACGAGCAGTACTTC. Translation gives CASSLDGRGYEQYF.

This chain links TRBV3-1 with TRBJ2-1, with 10 bases fitting TRBD2. V gave up 2 bases and J gave up 6 bases; unmatched junction bases: 4. CDR1 is LGHDT and CDR2 is YNNKEL in the germline V gene (reference sequence). The CDR3 totals 15 residues. CDR3 loop: CASSQLSGGANEQFF. Here the CDR3 DNA reads TGTGCCAGCAGCCAACTCAGCGGGGGGGCCAATGAGCAGTTCTTC.

This clonotype came up many times. The chain is built from TRBV12-3 or TRBV12-4 and TRBJ1-2, with D perhaps matching TRBD1 (6 bases). CDR3 size: 15 residues. Trimming stripped 4 bases from V and 7 bases from J, with 19 bases between. CDR3: CASSSIGGRKVGYTF. The CDR3 nucleotides are TGTGCCAGCAGTTCCATCGGGGGCCGCAAGGTTGGCTACACCTTC.

The sample holds many counts of this clonotype. The chain carries TRBV28 and TRBJ2-7; 7 bases are shared with TRBD1. This CDR3 has 15 amino acids. V lost 5 bases and J lost 1; bases outside the gene matches: 8. Looked up from germline, CDR1 is MDHEN and CDR2 is SYDVKM. In DNA form, the CDR3 reads TGTGCCAGCAGTCCTCTAGGGACAGAATCCTACGAGCAGTACTTC. Residues: CASSPLGTESYEQYF.

The chain links TRBV16 to TRBJ2-7; D is undetermined. This CDR3 is built from 13 residues. V lost 0 bases, J lost 6 bases, and 9 bases lay in between. Germline assignment: CDR1 KGHSY and CDR2 FQNENV. The CDR3 protein is CASSQSTYGEQYF. CDR3 coding DNA: TGTGCCAGCAGCCAATCGACATATGGCGAGCAGTACTTC.

Comment on this clonotype: At one end the junction does not follow the germline gene, possibly because of a read error. The CDR3 loop reads CASSLARTARHF. Here the CDR3 DNA reads TGCGCCAGCAGCTTGGCCCGGACCGCCCGGCACTTC. The genes are TRBV5-1 and TRBJ2-5; D is unclear. Germline V lookup: CDR1 SGHRS, CDR2 YFSETQ. This CDR3 spans 12 amino acids.

This clonotype was found many times. This chain joins TRBV2 and TRBJ1-1; possibly TRBD1 for D (6 bases). Germline V gene data show CDR1 as SNHLY and CDR2 as FYNNEI. V gave up 7 bases and J gave up 5 bases, with 14 bases separating them. The CDR3 runs 13 residues. In DNA form, the CDR3 reads TGTGCCAGCAAAAACAGGGTTGGGACTGAAGCTTTCTTT. Encoded protein: CASKNRVGTEAFF.

This clonotype was observed at least ten times. V gene TRBV5-1 combines with J gene TRBJ2-7, with 9 positions matching TRBD2. The junction had 1 base not matched to a gene; V was cut back by 0 bases and J by 0 bases. CDR1 is SGHRS, CDR2 YFSETQ, per germline. The CDR3 consists of 15 residues. The DNA for the CDR3 is TGCGCCAGCAGCTTGGCTAGCGGGGCCTCCTACGAGCAGTACTTC. It encodes CASSLASGASYEQYF.

The rearrangement joins TRBV9 to TRBJ2-5, with 7 bases that match TRBD1. With 2 bases clipped from V and 5 bases from J, the junction kept 6 bases outside the gene matches. CDR1 and CDR2 (germline): SGDLS, YYNGEE. The CDR3 spans 14 residues. The CDR3 nucleotides read TGTGCCAGCAGCGTTGGACAGGACAGGGAGACCCAGTACTTC. This sequence encodes CASSVGQDRETQYF. The variable domain in full, with the rest retrieved from reference TRBV9 and TRBJ2-5, is DSGVTQTPKHLITATGQRVTLRCSPRSGDLSVYWYQQSLDQGLQFLIQYYNGEERAKGNILERFSAQQFPDLHSELNLSSLELGDSALYFCASSVGQDRETQYFGPGTRLLVL.

A few counts support this clonotype. The J gene is TRBJ1-1, the V gene TRBV7-9; unclear D gene. The CDR3 extends over 15 amino acids. The V and J ends lost 5 bases and 0 bases respectively, with 13 bases between them. CDR1 and CDR2 (germline): SEHNR, FQNEAQ (reference sequence). For the CDR3, the DNA is TGTGCCAGCAGCCCCGTAGGGAACATGAACACTGAAGCTTTCTTT. Translated, it gives CASSPVGNMNTEAFF.